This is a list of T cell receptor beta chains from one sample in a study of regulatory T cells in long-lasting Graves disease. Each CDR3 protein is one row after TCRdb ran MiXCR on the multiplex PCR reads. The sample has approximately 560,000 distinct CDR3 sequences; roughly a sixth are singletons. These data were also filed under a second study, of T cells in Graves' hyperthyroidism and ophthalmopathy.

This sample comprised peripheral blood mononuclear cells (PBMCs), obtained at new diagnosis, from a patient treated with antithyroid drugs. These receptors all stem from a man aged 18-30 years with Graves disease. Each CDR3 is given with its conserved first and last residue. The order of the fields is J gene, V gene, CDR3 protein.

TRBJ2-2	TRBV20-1	CGGAGGPGELFF
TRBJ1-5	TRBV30	CAWSPPGNQPQHF
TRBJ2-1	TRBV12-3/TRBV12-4	CASTLGGIWEQFF
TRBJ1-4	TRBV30	CAWRGQAGEKLFF
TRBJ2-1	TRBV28	CASRSGRNEQFF
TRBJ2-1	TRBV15	CATSRGQERLNEQFF
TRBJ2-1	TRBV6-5	CASSYTPPGTGSYNEQFF
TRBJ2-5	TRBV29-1	CSVEKPLAPLGETQYF
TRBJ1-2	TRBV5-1	CASRASLGGYTF
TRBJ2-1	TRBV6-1	CASSGSGDYNEQFF
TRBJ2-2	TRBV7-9	CASSFITSGRASTGELFF
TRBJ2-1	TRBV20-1	CSASPSGFSYNEQFF
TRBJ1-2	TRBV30	CARTFRSSPGYTF
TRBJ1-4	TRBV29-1	CSVQEGGEKLFF
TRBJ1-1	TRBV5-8	CASSLEGKGQSWWEAFF
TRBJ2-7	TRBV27	CASSSQGDPPYEQYF
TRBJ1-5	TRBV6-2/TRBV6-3	CASSLGHFNQPQHF
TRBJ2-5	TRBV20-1	CSASRQGEYQETQYF
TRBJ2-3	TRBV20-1	CSASGNTDTQYF
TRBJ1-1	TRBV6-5	CASSYSWNTEAFF
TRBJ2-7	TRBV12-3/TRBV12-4	CASRSTPPQPSYEQYF
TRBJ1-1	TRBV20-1	CSAFPIRTGGTEAFF
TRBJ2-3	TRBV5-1	CASSGGQKTDTQYF
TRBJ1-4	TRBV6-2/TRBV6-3	CASSYGLGTGEKLFF
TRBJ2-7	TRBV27	CASSYGAPPLSYEQYF
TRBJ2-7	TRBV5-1	CASSTAGTVAYEQYF
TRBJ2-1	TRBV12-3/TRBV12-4	CASSGLADDLRNNNEQFF
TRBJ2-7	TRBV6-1	CASSGHSSYEQYF
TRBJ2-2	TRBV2	CAGQGRARTGELFF